The present entry profiles one T cell receptor (beta chain) with its context. CDR1 is MRHNA and CDR2 is SNTAGT in the germline V gene. The ends were cut back, 2 bases at V and 2 bases at J, with 21 bases in the middle. This CDR3 comprises 18 residues. This record belongs to a study of blood T cell repertoires in COVID-19. Clones were sequenced by immunoSEQ multiplex PCR, and TCRdb holds only the in-frame ones, with some missing. The sample consists of about 48,000 clones, 80% to 90% of them appearing once. The rearrangement uses TRBV6-4 and TRBJ1-1; TRBD1 might be the D (6 bases). The specimen sequenced was peripheral blood. The sequence was obtained from a human donor in a cohort sampled during active COVID-19. The donor label of this sample is uncertain. CDR3 DNA: TGTGCCAGCAGTGACCCGGGACACGTCCCAAGAGGAAACACTGAAGCTTTCTTT. Amino acid sequence: CASSDPGHVPRGNTEAFF.